This is a list of T cell receptor beta chains from one sample in a study of T cell responses to AZD1222 COVID-19 vaccine. This table comes from immunoSEQ multiplex PCR, and its TCRdb copy is limited to in-frame clones, with some not included. The sample gives 240,000 or so clones, 85% to 95% of which show up once; approximately 0.52% is in the top ten. Source: peripheral blood, taken on day 0 of AZD1222 vaccination. All receptors derive from an adult in good health. CDR3s include the opening cysteine and the closing phenylalanine or tryptophan. The D gene is left open where the match is weak. Some rows mark clone size as missing; the rest say once, few, many or name a class of expanded clone.

clone_size,v_call,d_call,j_call,cdr3_aa,cdr3_nt
-,TRBV15,-,TRBJ2-1,CATSLIGREQFF,TGTGCCACCAGCCTAATTGGGAGGGAGCAGTTCTTC
-,TRBV28,-,TRBJ1-5,CATVISGDQPQHF,TGTGCCACCGTAATCAGTGGAGACCAGCCCCAGCATTTT
once,TRBV3-1/TRBV3-2,-,TRBJ1-5,CASSQSPLGGDQPQHF,TGTGCCAGCAGCCAATCCCCTTTAGGAGGGGATCAGCCCCAGCATTTT
-,TRBV5-6,-,TRBJ2-7,CASSLKRGAGDEQYF,TGTGCCAGCAGCTTGAAAAGGGGGGCAGGGGACGAGCAGTACTTC
-,TRBV5-4,TRBD1,TRBJ1-2,CASSLGQGGNYGYTF,TGTGCCAGCAGCTTGGGACAGGGAGGAAACTATGGCTACACCTTC
-,TRBV28,TRBD1,TRBJ2-7,CASSTRQGAREQYF,TGTGCCAGCAGTACCCGGCAGGGGGCTCGAGAGCAGTACTTC
-,TRBV6-2/TRBV6-3,-,TRBJ1-2,CASSYPDHGYTF,TGTGCCAGCAGTTACCCCGACCATGGCTACACCTTC
-,TRBV30,-,TRBJ1-1,CAWSVGGSENTEAFF,TGTGCCTGGAGTGTAGGTGGCAGCGAGAACACTGAAGCTTTCTTT
-,TRBV5-1,-,TRBJ2-7,CASSSSTETRSLGEQYF,TGCGCCAGCAGCTCCTCAACTGAGACTAGATCCTTAGGCGAGCAGTACTTC
-,TRBV30,-,TRBJ2-5,CAWSLGPRETQYF,TGTGCCTGGAGTCTGGGCCCCCGCGAGACCCAGTACTTC
-,TRBV5-3,-,TRBJ1-3,CARSGRGAENTIYF,TGTGCCAGAAGCGGCCGGGGGGCAGAAAACACCATATATTTT
-,TRBV27,-,TRBJ2-7,CASSSPGKEQYF,TGTGCCAGCAGTTCCCCGGGGAAAGAGCAGTACTTC
-,TRBV2,-,TRBJ1-2,CASSAGPPNYGYTF,TGTGCCAGCAGTGCTGGGCCTCCGAACTATGGCTACACCTTC
once,TRBV28,-,TRBJ2-7,CASTTLAEAYEQYF,TGTGCCAGCACCACTCTGGCTGAAGCCTACGAGCAGTACTTC
-,TRBV4-1,TRBD1,TRBJ1-3,CASSHLGQGNTIYF,TGCGCCAGCAGCCACCTGGGACAGGGAAACACCATATATTTT
-,TRBV2,-,TRBJ2-7,CAVRGPSYEQYF,TGTGCCGTGCGGGGGCCCTCCTACGAGCAGTACTTC
-,TRBV30,TRBD1,TRBJ1-2,CAWSHRGRGYGYTF,TGTGCCTGGAGCCACAGGGGGCGCGGCTATGGCTACACCTTC
once,TRBV6-2/TRBV6-3,TRBD1,TRBJ2-1,CASSQGTGVGNEQFF,TGTGCCAGCAGTCAAGGGACAGGGGTTGGAAATGAGCAGTTCTTC
-,TRBV6-2/TRBV6-3,-,TRBJ2-1,CASSYSGGLEFF,TGTGCCAGCAGTTACTCTGGGGGGTTGGAGTTCTTC
once,TRBV3-1/TRBV3-2,TRBD1,TRBJ2-7,CASSLGQGAYEQYF,TGTGCCAGCAGCCTGGGACAGGGAGCCTACGAGCAGTACTTC
-,TRBV2,TRBD1,TRBJ1-4,CASKQGATNEKLFF,TGTGCCAGCAAACAGGGGGCAACTAATGAAAAACTGTTTTTT
-,TRBV7-9,TRBD1,TRBJ2-3,CASSSWDRGSTDTQYF,TGTGCCAGCAGCTCCTGGGACAGGGGGAGCACAGATACGCAGTATTTT
-,TRBV3-1/TRBV3-2,-,TRBJ2-7,CASSSAWWEQYF,TGTGCCAGCAGCTCTGCCTGGTGGGAGCAGTACTTC
once,TRBV7-9,-,TRBJ2-2,CASSRGHGTGELFF,TGTGCCAGCAGCCGGGGGCATGGCACCGGGGAGCTGTTTTTT
-,TRBV6-2/TRBV6-3,-,TRBJ1-5,CASSFTGNQPQHF,TGTGCCAGCAGTTTTACAGGAAATCAGCCCCAGCATTTT
-,TRBV7-9,TRBD1,TRBJ2-1,CASSPRQGDYNEQFF,TGTGCCAGCAGCCCCAGACAGGGGGACTACAATGAGCAGTTCTTC
-,TRBV6-4,-,TRBJ2-2,CASSPGEGGTGELFF,TGTGCCAGCAGTCCCGGGGAAGGGGGGACCGGGGAGCTGTTTTTT
-,TRBV7-8,-,TRBJ2-3,CASSLAAFYDTQYF,TGTGCCAGCAGCTTAGCGGCCTTCTATGATACGCAGTATTTT
-,TRBV28,-,TRBJ2-1,CASSPAAGPNEQFF,TGTGCCAGCAGTCCGGCGGCGGGGCCTAATGAGCAGTTCTTC
-,TRBV15,-,TRBJ1-5,CATSRDSGHRVLQPQHF,TGTGCCACCAGCAGAGATTCGGGACACCGGGTGCTACAGCCCCAGCATTTT
-,TRBV6-6,TRBD1,TRBJ2-7,CASSPSAERQGSYEQYF,TGTGCCAGCAGTCCCTCCGCCGAGCGACAGGGCTCCTACGAGCAGTACTTC
-,TRBV7-9,-,TRBJ2-5,CASIPLGLGETQYF,TGTGCCAGCATCCCCCTTGGACTTGGAGAGACCCAGTACTTC
-,TRBV3-1/TRBV3-2,-,TRBJ1-6,CASRSGFYSPLHF,TGTGCCAGCAGGTCAGGGTTTTATTCACCCCTCCACTTT
-,TRBV6-5,-,TRBJ1-6,CASSRAHGEGSPLHF,TGTGCCAGCAGCCGCGCGCACGGAGAGGGTTCACCCCTCCACTTT
-,TRBV5-1,TRBD1,TRBJ1-2,CASSLVGDRGYGYTF,TGCGCCAGCAGCTTAGTAGGGGACAGGGGCTATGGCTACACCTTC
-,TRBV2,-,TRBJ1-1,CAPHPANTEAFF,TGTGCCCCCCATCCAGCGAACACTGAAGCTTTCTTT
once,TRBV5-5,-,TRBJ1-5,CASSLSWASQPQHF,TGTGCCAGCAGCCTCAGTTGGGCGAGTCAGCCCCAGCATTTT
-,TRBV11-2,TRBD2,TRBJ2-1,CASRYNQRGTNEQFF,TGTGCCAGCAGATATAACCAGCGGGGGACCAATGAGCAGTTCTTC
-,TRBV3-1/TRBV3-2,TRBD2,TRBJ2-7,CASSPSGGTYEQYF,TGTGCCAGCAGCCCTAGCGGGGGAACCTACGAGCAGTACTTC
-,TRBV12-3/TRBV12-4,-,TRBJ1-6,CASSGQNNSPLHF,TGTGCCAGCAGCGGACAAAATAATTCACCCCTCCACTTT
-,TRBV12-3/TRBV12-4,TRBD2,TRBJ2-5,CASGEGYQETQYF,TGTGCCAGCGGGGAGGGGTACCAAGAGACCCAGTACTTC
-,TRBV7-3,-,TRBJ1-1,CASSFTRLNTEAFF,TGTGCCAGCAGCTTCACAAGACTTAACACTGAAGCTTTCTTT
-,TRBV18,-,TRBJ2-7,CASSLAEAYEQYF,TGTGCCAGCTCACTAGCGGAGGCCTACGAGCAGTACTTC